This TCR beta chain was recovered during a study of OX40 agonist ivuxolimab in advanced cancers. Study background: Age averaged around 60 years (range roughly 23 to 79), and about 86% were male.

In its sample, this clone was seen a few times. The method was immunoSEQ multiplex PCR; TCRdb's version includes in-frame clones alone and lacks a portion of them. The repertoire has approximately 65,000 clones, roughly 86% of them found once; the top ten carry about 1%. Germline CDR1 reads SNHLY; CDR2 reads FYNNEI. V dropped 6 bases and J dropped 7 bases, with 16 bases sitting between them. This CDR3 region has 14 residues. This chain connects TRBV2 to TRBJ1-5; no reliable D call. The material sequenced was CD4+ or CD8+ T cells sorted from blood, taken in a trial of the OX40 agonist ivuxolimab. This TCR was recovered from an adult with an advanced solid tumor such as melanoma, head and neck, liver or kidney cancer. The CDR3 coding sequence is TGTGCCAGCAGGGAGCACGGGAGAGGCCAGCCCCAGCATTTT. Its translation: CASREHGRGQPQHF. The full variable domain, rest sourced from reference TRBV2 and TRBJ1-5, is EPEVTQTPSHQVTQMGQEVILRCVPISNHLYFYWYRQILGQKVEFLVSFYNNEISEKSEIFDDQFSVERPDGSNFTLKIRSTKLEDSAMYFCASREHGRGQPQHFGDGTRLSIL.